This TCR beta chain was recorded in a study of blood T cell repertoires in COVID-19. Clones were read by immunoSEQ multiplex PCR, and TCRdb kept only the in-frame ones, dropping some. This sample has about 290,000 clones, with about nine tenths found just once. Trimming cost V 4 bases and J 0 bases; bases outside gene matches: 3. The CDR3 has 15 amino acids. From germline, CDR1 is SGDLS and CDR2 YYNGEE. The TCR sequence derives from a woman aged 40 to 50 who had recovered from COVID-19. The chain joins TRBV9 to TRBJ2-2; the match to TRBD1 covers 7 bases. The sequenced material came from PBMCs or T cells enriched from blood (not recorded which). CDR3 sequence: CASSLTGANTGELFF. In DNA form, the CDR3 reads TGTGCCAGCAGCCTTACAGGGGCGAACACCGGGGAGCTGTTTTTT.